One and the same sample provided the 19 T cell receptor beta chains below, sequenced in a study of response to subunit inactivated influenza vaccine (dated by TCRdb to the late 2010s). The protocol used for the library was RT-PCR. TCRdb shows the sequencer as Illumina HiSeq 2500. Through fastp at Q25 and MiXCR, TCRdb rebuilt clones from the public reads, retaining in-frame beta chains. Rows are combined by CDR3 protein, so each entry shows the most common genes and DNA. The sample table records about 530,000 distinct CDR3 sequences; about 12% of these occur just once. Jointly, the top ten make up 10% to 13% of the sample. The input for sequencing was PBMCs from blood, taken on the day of vaccination. The receptors stem from a man over 45 who received an inactivated influenza vaccine. Donor details come from another sample of the same person, matched by shared clones.

This clonotype was detected only a few times. CDR3 bases: TGTGCCAGCAGCTTGTATTTGACAGGCGGCCACTCTGGAAACACCATATATTTT. Translating it yields CASSLYLTGGHSGNTIYF. The V call is TRBV5-6, the J call TRBJ1-3; tentative D call: TRBD1 (6 bases). The germline CDR1 and CDR2 sequences are SGHDT and YYEEEE. V dropped 1 base and J dropped 0 bases, with 17 bases sitting between them. This CDR3 region has 18 residues.

The V call is TRBV20-1, the J call TRBJ2-3, with a weak D call TRBD2 (6 bases). Germline V CDR1 and CDR2: DFQATT, SNEGSKA (reference sequence). The CDR3 has 16 residues. Deletions cut 3 bases from V and 0 bases from J, with 16 bases between. Here the CDR3 DNA reads TGCAGTGCTAGGGAGGGAGAGTACCCTAGCACAGATACGCAGTATTTT. Protein: CSAREGEYPSTDTQYF.

The chain employs TRBV29-1 and TRBJ1-1; D unresolved. V was shortened by 7 bases and J by 4 bases, with 16 bases between the two germline ends. CDR3 length: 13 residues. CDR1 SQVTM and CDR2 ANQGSEA come from the germline V gene. DNA for the CDR3: TGCAGCGCAACTCGTTCAGGACGCACTGAAGCTTTCTTT. Its translation: CSATRSGRTEAFF.

CDR3 residues: CASSPPNSGLEKLFF. Here the CDR3 DNA reads TGTGCCAGCAGCCCACCGAACAGTGGGCTTGAAAAACTGTTTTTT. This sequence joins TRBV4-2 and TRBJ1-4, with D unclear. Germline loops: CDR1 LGHNA, CDR2 YNFKEQ. This CDR3 has 15 amino acids. Trimming stripped 4 bases from V and 7 bases from J, with 16 bases between.

This clonotype was counted at least ten times. The chain carries TRBV5-1 and TRBJ1-1; D is uncertain. With 0 bases removed from V and 8 bases from J, the gap between germline ends came to 14 bases. Looked up from germline, CDR1 is SGHRS and CDR2 is YFSETQ. The CDR3 extends over 14 amino acids. The CDR3 region is CASSLVGRISEAFF. CDR3 coding DNA: TGCGCCAGCAGCTTGGTAGGCAGGATAAGCGAAGCTTTCTTT.

This clonotype occurred a few times. The V and J genes are TRBV5-1 and TRBJ2-3; D may be TRBD2 (6 bases). V was clipped by 2 bases and J by 3 bases, with 13 bases between them. The CDR3 is 15 amino acids. CDR1 SGHRS and CDR2 YFSETQ come from the germline V gene. The CDR3: CASSFMLGGTDTQYF. The CDR3 region has the DNA TGCGCCAGCAGCTTTATGTTGGGGGGAACAGATACGCAGTATTTT.

This chain joins TRBV28 and TRBJ2-7, with 11 bases matching TRBD2. The CDR3 extends over 16 amino acids. V lost 4 bases, J lost 4 bases, and 9 bases stayed unmatched. Germline assignment: CDR1 MDHEN and CDR2 SYDVKM. The CDR3 bases are TGTGCCAGCAGTTCCCCTAGCGGGGGGCCTGGTTACGAGCAGTACTTC. It translates to CASSSPSGGPGYEQYF.

This clonotype was seen only a few times. V gene TRBV20-1 combines with J gene TRBJ2-7; TRBD2 aligns across 7 bases. The CDR3 is 15 residues long. Germline V gene data show CDR1 as DFQATT and CDR2 as SNEGSKA (reference sequence). With 1 base clipped from V and 2 bases from J, the junction kept 8 bases outside the gene matches. CDR3 residues: CSARGLRETPYEQYF. The CDR3 DNA is TGCAGTGCTAGAGGGTTGCGGGAGACCCCCTACGAGCAGTACTTC.

CDR3 protein: CASGGLGTISYTF. CDR3 coding DNA: TGTGCCAGTGGAGGCCTCGGGACTATTAGCTACACCTTC. The chain joins TRBV14 to TRBJ1-2; D possibly corresponds to TRBD1 (5 bases). CDR1 and CDR2 (germline): SGHDN, FVKESK. CDR3 length equals 13 residues. The ends were cut back, 9 bases at V and 9 bases at J, with 20 bases in the middle.

This clonotype was counted between two and nine times. The chain is built from TRBV20-1 and TRBJ1-6, with a possible D match to TRBD1 (5 bases). This CDR3 spans 13 amino acids. Germline loops: CDR1 DFQATT, CDR2 SNEGSKA (reference sequence). The V end was cut by 3 bases, the J end by 14 bases, with 17 bases between. The CDR3 here is CSASSPGGTTLHF. In DNA, the CDR3 is TGCAGTGCTAGTAGCCCCGGGGGGACCACCCTCCACTTT.

The V call is TRBV30, the J call TRBJ1-5, with 8 nucleotides matching TRBD1. This CDR3 is 13 amino acids long. Trimming removed 2 bases from V and 4 bases from J; junction bases left unmatched: 1. Germline assignment: CDR1 GTSNPN and CDR2 SVGIG (reference sequence). Written as DNA, the CDR3 is TGTGCCTGGAGTCACAGGGGGAATCAGCCCCAGCATTTT. It encodes CAWSHRGNQPQHF.

This clonotype was seen a few times. This sequence joins TRBV9 and TRBJ2-7, with D perhaps TRBD2 (5 bases). The CDR3 contains 15 residues. V lost 0 bases, J lost 6 bases, and 16 bases lay in between. CDR1 SGDLS and CDR2 YYNGEE come from the germline V gene. Here the CDR3 reads CASSVGSGILAEQYF. The CDR3 bases are TGTGCCAGCAGCGTAGGTTCCGGGATCTTGGCCGAGCAGTACTTC.

This clonotype was seen a few times. The chain recombines TRBV2 with TRBJ2-3; no definite D call. The germline V gene encodes CDR1 SNHLY and CDR2 FYNNEI. V lost 3 bases, J lost 2 bases, and 12 bases lay in between. The length of the CDR3 is 15 residues. The CDR3 nucleotides are TGTGCCAGCAGTGAGGGGTTGGGCAACACAGATACGCAGTATTTT. Encoded protein: CASSEGLGNTDTQYF.

This clonotype was counted between two and nine times. The chain employs TRBV12-3 or TRBV12-4 and TRBJ2-4; 7 bases match TRBD1. Losses at the gene ends were 5 bases for V and 4 bases for J; bases not matched to a gene: 2. The CDR3 consists of 13 residues. This CDR3 reads CASSDRVKNIQYF. The CDR3 DNA sequence: TGTGCCAGCAGTGACAGGGTAAAAAACATTCAGTACTTC.

This clonotype has a handful of counts. This chain links TRBV5-5 with TRBJ1-6; a weak D match, TRBD1 (5 bases). This CDR3 has 15 amino acids. Germline CDR1 and CDR2: SGHKS and YYEKEE (reference sequence). Deletions cut 4 bases from V and 10 bases from J, with 18 bases between. CDR3 region: CASSPGPRKGSPLHF. CDR3 coding DNA: TGTGCCAGCAGCCCGGGCCCCAGGAAGGGGTCACCCCTCCACTTT.

The chain is built from TRBV5-1 and TRBJ1-1, with no clear D. CDR3 length: 13 residues. Trimming stripped 8 bases from V and 2 bases from J, with 13 bases between. Germline V CDR1 and CDR2: SGHRS, YFSETQ. The CDR3 DNA is TGCGCCAGTGCGGCGGCCGTCAACACTGAAGCTTTCTTT. Its translation is CASAAAVNTEAFF.

J is TRBJ2-1 and V is TRBV19; TRBD2 matches at 12 bases. The CDR3 is made up of 19 amino acids. Germline CDR1 LNHDA, CDR2 SQIVND (reference sequence). V lost 4 bases, J lost 3 bases, and 13 bases stayed unmatched. The CDR3 is CASSTQTSGGLNIYNEQFF. In nucleotides, the CDR3 is TGTGCCAGTAGTACCCAGACTAGCGGGGGACTAAACATCTACAATGAGCAGTTCTTC.

There are many counts of this clonotype. This chain joins TRBV7-6 and TRBJ2-2; 9 bases line up with TRBD2. With V trimmed by 3 bases and J by 5 bases, 7 bases remained unmatched. The germline V gene encodes CDR1 SGHVS and CDR2 FNYEAQ. This CDR3 is 16 amino acids long. The CDR3 DNA reads as TGTGCCAGCAGCTTCCTGACTAGCGGTGGTACCGGGGAGCTGTTTTTT. This gives the protein CASSFLTSGGTGELFF.

In its sample, this clonotype was seen a few times. The V call is TRBV20-1, the J call TRBJ2-3; TRBD1 matches 8 bases. Germline V gene sequence: CDR1 DFQATT, CDR2 SNEGSKA (reference sequence). CDR3 length: 14 residues. The V segment lost 3 bases and the J segment 6 bases; nucleotides outside the gene matches: 8. The CDR3, as DNA: TGCAGTGCTAGTCTACAGGGGGTCACGGATACGCAGTATTTT. Amino acids: CSASLQGVTDTQYF.